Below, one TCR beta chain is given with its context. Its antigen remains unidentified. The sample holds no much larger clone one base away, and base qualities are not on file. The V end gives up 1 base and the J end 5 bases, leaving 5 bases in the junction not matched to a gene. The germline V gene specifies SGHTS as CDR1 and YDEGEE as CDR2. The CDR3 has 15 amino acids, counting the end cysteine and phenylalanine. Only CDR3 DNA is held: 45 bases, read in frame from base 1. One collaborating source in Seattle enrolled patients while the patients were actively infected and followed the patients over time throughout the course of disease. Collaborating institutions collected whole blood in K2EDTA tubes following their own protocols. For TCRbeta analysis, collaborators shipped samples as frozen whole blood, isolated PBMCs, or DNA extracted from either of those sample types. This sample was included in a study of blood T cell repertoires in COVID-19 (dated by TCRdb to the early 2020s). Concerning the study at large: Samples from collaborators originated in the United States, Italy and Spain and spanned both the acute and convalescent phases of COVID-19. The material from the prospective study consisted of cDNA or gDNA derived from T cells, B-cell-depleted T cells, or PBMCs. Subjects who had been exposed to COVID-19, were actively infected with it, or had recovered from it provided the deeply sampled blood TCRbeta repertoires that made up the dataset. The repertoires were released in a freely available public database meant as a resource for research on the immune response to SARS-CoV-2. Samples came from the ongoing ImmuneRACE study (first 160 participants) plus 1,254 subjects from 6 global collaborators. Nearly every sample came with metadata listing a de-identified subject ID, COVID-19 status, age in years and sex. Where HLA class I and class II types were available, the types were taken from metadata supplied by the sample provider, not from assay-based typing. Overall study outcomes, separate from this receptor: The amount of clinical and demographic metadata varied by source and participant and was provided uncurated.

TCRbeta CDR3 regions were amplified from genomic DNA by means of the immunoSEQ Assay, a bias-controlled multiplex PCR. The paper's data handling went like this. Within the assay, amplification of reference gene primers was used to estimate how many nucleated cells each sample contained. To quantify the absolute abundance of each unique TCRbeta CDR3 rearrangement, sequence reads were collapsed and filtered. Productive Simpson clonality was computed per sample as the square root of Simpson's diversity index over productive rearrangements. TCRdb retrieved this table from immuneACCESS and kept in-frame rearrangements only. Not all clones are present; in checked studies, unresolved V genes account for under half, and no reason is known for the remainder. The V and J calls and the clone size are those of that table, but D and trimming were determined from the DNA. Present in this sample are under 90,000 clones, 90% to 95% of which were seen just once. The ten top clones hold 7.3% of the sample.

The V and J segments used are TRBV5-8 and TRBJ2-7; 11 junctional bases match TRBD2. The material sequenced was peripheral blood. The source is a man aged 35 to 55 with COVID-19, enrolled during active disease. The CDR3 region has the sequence CASSLWISGGDEQYF. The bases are TGTGCCAGCAGCTTGTGGATTAGCGGGGGGGACGAGCAGTACTTC. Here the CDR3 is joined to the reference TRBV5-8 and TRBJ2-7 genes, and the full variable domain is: EAGVTQSPTHLIKTRGQQATLRCSPISGHTSVYWYQQALGLGLQFLLWYDEGEERNRGNFPPRFSGRQFPNYSSELNVNALELEDSALYLCASSLWISGGDEQYFGPGTRLTVT.